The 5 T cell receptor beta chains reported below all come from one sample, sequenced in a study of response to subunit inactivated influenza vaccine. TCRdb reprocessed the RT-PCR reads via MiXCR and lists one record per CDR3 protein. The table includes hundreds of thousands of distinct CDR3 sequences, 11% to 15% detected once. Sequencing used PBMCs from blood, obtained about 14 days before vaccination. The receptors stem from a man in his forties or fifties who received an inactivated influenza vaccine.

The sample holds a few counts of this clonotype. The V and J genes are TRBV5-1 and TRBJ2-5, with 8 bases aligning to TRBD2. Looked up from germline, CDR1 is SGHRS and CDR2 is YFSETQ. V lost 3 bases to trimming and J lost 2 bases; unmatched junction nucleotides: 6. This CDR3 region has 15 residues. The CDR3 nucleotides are TGCGCCAGCAGCTGGAGTAGCGGGGAACAAGAGACCCAGTACTTC. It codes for CASSWSSGEQETQYF.

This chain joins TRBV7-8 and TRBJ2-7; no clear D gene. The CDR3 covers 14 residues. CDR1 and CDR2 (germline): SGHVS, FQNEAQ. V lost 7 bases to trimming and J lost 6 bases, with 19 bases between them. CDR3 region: CASKISLRQSEQYF. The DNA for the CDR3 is TGTGCCAGCAAAATCTCCCTTCGGCAGAGCGAGCAGTACTTC.

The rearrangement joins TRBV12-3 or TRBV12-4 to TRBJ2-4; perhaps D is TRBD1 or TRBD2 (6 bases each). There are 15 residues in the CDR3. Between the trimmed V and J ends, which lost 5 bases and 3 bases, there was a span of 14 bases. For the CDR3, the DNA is TGTGCCAGCAGTCCGGGGGCCAGGGACAAAAACATTCAGTACTTC. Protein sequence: CASSPGARDKNIQYF.

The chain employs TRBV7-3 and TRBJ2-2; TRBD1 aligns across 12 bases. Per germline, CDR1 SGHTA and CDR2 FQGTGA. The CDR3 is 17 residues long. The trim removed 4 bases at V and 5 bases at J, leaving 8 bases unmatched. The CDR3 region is CASSWQGQGARTGELFF. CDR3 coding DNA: TGTGCCAGCAGCTGGCAGGGACAGGGGGCGAGAACCGGGGAGCTGTTTTTT. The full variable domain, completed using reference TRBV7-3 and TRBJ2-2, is GAGVSQTPSNKVTEKGKYVELRCDPISGHTALYWYRQSLGQGPEFLIYFQGTGAADDSGLPNDRFFAVRPEGSVSTLKIQRTERGDSAVYLCASSWQGQGARTGELFFGEGSRLTVL.

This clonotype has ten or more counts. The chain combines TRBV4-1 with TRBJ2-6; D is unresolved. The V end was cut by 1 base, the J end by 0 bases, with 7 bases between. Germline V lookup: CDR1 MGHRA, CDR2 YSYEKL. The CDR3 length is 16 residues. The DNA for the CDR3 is TGCGCCAGCAGCCAAGTCAGGAGCTCTGGGGCCAACGTCCTGACTTTC. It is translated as CASSQVRSSGANVLTF.